These T cell receptor beta chains were read from a single sample in a study of vaccination effects on CD4 cells after COVID-19. Antigens for these TCRs are unknown. Repertoires were generated with immunoSEQ multiplex PCR, while TCRdb's copy carries only in-frame clones and drops some. The data contain roughly 36,000 clones, roughly 74% of them singletons. The specimen was CD4+ T cells from PBMCs cultured without peptide, collected before COVID-19 vaccination. The receptor set was obtained from a human donor who received a COVID-19 vaccine. Both conserved end residues are part of each CDR3. The order of the fields is D gene, V gene, J gene, clone size, CDR3 DNA, CDR3 protein. A D gene is named only where the DNA matches it firmly. The listing skips clone size in some rows; elsewhere it reads once, few, many or a size class.

D gene: TRBD1; V gene: TRBV27; J gene: TRBJ1-5; clone size: few; CDR3 DNA: TGTGCCATCGCGACAGGGGTGAATCAGCCCCAGCATTTT; CDR3 protein: CAIATGVNQPQHF
D gene: TRBD1; V gene: TRBV15; J gene: TRBJ1-4; clone size: few; CDR3 DNA: TGTGCCACCAGCTTGGGACAGGGATCAGTAGGAAAACTGTTTTTT; CDR3 protein: CATSLGQGSVGKLFF
D gene: TRBD2; V gene: TRBV5-4; J gene: TRBJ2-3; clone size: NA; CDR3 DNA: TGTGCCAGCAGCTTGGCGCTAGCGGGAGGACCAGATACGCAGTATTTT; CDR3 protein: CASSLALAGGPDTQYF
D gene: NA; V gene: TRBV6-5; J gene: TRBJ1-2; clone size: NA; CDR3 DNA: TGTGCCAGCAGTACCGGCCCGGGTCCCTACACCTTC; CDR3 protein: CASSTGPGPYTF
D gene: NA; V gene: TRBV5-5; J gene: TRBJ1-2; clone size: NA; CDR3 DNA: TGTGCCAGCGCAGCGGACAGCCAGACCTATGGCTACACCTTC; CDR3 protein: CASAADSQTYGYTF
D gene: TRBD1; V gene: TRBV20-1; J gene: TRBJ1-5; clone size: NA; CDR3 DNA: TGCAGTGCTAGTCAGACAGGGCGCGGCAATCAGCCCCAGCATTTT; CDR3 protein: CSASQTGRGNQPQHF
D gene: NA; V gene: TRBV9; J gene: TRBJ1-5; clone size: NA; CDR3 DNA: TGTGCCAGCGGGGTAGGGAGTCAGCCCCAGCATTTT; CDR3 protein: CASGVGSQPQHF
D gene: NA; V gene: TRBV3-1/TRBV3-2; J gene: TRBJ1-1; clone size: medium-sized; CDR3 DNA: TGTGCCAGCAGCCAGGGGGGGCCTAACACTGAAGCTTTCTTT; CDR3 protein: CASSQGGPNTEAFF
D gene: NA; V gene: TRBV5-8; J gene: TRBJ1-6; clone size: NA; CDR3 DNA: TGTGCCAGCAGCTTGGTAGGAAACTATAATTCACCCCTCCACTTT; CDR3 protein: CASSLVGNYNSPLHF
D gene: TRBD2; V gene: TRBV2; J gene: TRBJ2-7; clone size: NA; CDR3 DNA: TGTGCCAGCCGGAGCGGGAAATGGGACGAGCAGTACTTC; CDR3 protein: CASRSGKWDEQYF
D gene: NA; V gene: TRBV9; J gene: TRBJ1-1; clone size: NA; CDR3 DNA: TGTGCCAGCAGCGCCCTAGGGCATTTGAACACTGAAGCTTTCTTT; CDR3 protein: CASSALGHLNTEAFF
D gene: TRBD2; V gene: TRBV3-1/TRBV3-2; J gene: TRBJ2-7; clone size: few; CDR3 DNA: TGTGCCAGCAGCCAAGAAACCGGGAGGGGACAGCAGTACTTC; CDR3 protein: CASSQETGRGQQYF
D gene: NA; V gene: TRBV29-1; J gene: TRBJ1-4; clone size: NA; CDR3 DNA: TGCAGCGTCCGACGGCAGGAAGTCAATGAAAAACTGTTTTTT; CDR3 protein: CSVRRQEVNEKLFF
D gene: TRBD1; V gene: TRBV19; J gene: TRBJ2-7; clone size: NA; CDR3 DNA: TGTGCCAGTAGTATAGCGGGACAGACCTACGAGCAGTACTTC; CDR3 protein: CASSIAGQTYEQYF
D gene: NA; V gene: TRBV5-1; J gene: TRBJ2-1; clone size: NA; CDR3 DNA: TGCGCCAGCAGCCTGCTGGGGACACGGTACAATGAGCAGTTCTTC; CDR3 protein: CASSLLGTRYNEQFF
D gene: NA; V gene: TRBV3-1/TRBV3-2; J gene: TRBJ1-2; clone size: NA; CDR3 DNA: TGTGCCAGCAGCCTTCGGGGGGAGGCAGGTGGCTACACCTTC; CDR3 protein: CASSLRGEAGGYTF
D gene: NA; V gene: TRBV12-3/TRBV12-4; J gene: TRBJ2-7; clone size: NA; CDR3 DNA: TGTGCCAGCAGTTTTACCCCTTTGGGCGAGCAGTACTTC; CDR3 protein: CASSFTPLGEQYF
D gene: NA; V gene: TRBV5-4; J gene: TRBJ1-5; clone size: NA; CDR3 DNA: TGTGCCAGCAGCTTTCATAATCAGCCCCAGCATTTT; CDR3 protein: CASSFHNQPQHF
D gene: TRBD1; V gene: TRBV19; J gene: TRBJ1-6; clone size: NA; CDR3 DNA: TGTGCCAGTAGCGACAGGGTACGCTCACCCCTCCACTTT; CDR3 protein: CASSDRVRSPLHF
D gene: TRBD1; V gene: TRBV7-2; J gene: TRBJ2-2; clone size: NA; CDR3 DNA: TGTGCCAGCAGCTTAGTGGCAGGGGGTTCCGGGGAGCTGTTTTTT; CDR3 protein: CASSLVAGGSGELFF
D gene: NA; V gene: TRBV19; J gene: TRBJ2-7; clone size: NA; CDR3 DNA: TGTGCCAGTAGTATACCCGGAGGGCCCGGAGAGCAGTACTTC; CDR3 protein: CASSIPGGPGEQYF
D gene: TRBD1; V gene: TRBV10-1; J gene: TRBJ2-5; clone size: NA; CDR3 DNA: TGCGCCAGCAGTGAAAGACAGGGGCGTGAGACCCAGTACTTC; CDR3 protein: CASSERQGRETQYF
D gene: NA; V gene: TRBV3-1/TRBV3-2; J gene: TRBJ1-1; clone size: NA; CDR3 DNA: TGTGCCAGCAGCCAAGAGAGCGTCACCGAAGCTTTCTTT; CDR3 protein: CASSQESVTEAFF
D gene: NA; V gene: TRBV5-1; J gene: TRBJ1-6; clone size: NA; CDR3 DNA: TGCGCCAGCAGCTTGAATGCGGGACGGAATTCACCCCTCCACTTT; CDR3 protein: CASSLNAGRNSPLHF
D gene: NA; V gene: TRBV29-1; J gene: TRBJ1-4; clone size: NA; CDR3 DNA: TGCAGCGTTGCCAGGGGTGAAAAACTGTTTTTT; CDR3 protein: CSVARGEKLFF
D gene: NA; V gene: TRBV9; J gene: TRBJ1-1; clone size: once; CDR3 DNA: TGTGCCAGCAGCCTTTCGGGGGGGAACACTGAAGCTTTCTTT; CDR3 protein: CASSLSGGNTEAFF
D gene: TRBD2; V gene: TRBV5-6; J gene: TRBJ2-7; clone size: NA; CDR3 DNA: TGTGCCAGCAGCTTCGTTGAGGGAAGTAGCGGGGGAAAGGAGCAGTACTTC; CDR3 protein: CASSFVEGSSGGKEQYF
D gene: NA; V gene: TRBV21-1; J gene: TRBJ1-2; clone size: few; CDR3 DNA: TGTGCCAGCAGCAGCCGACAGGGAAACTATGGCTACACCTTC; CDR3 protein: CASSSRQGNYGYTF
D gene: TRBD1; V gene: TRBV23-1; J gene: TRBJ1-4; clone size: NA; CDR3 DNA: TGCGCCAGCAGTCAAAGGACAGGACGTAATGAAAAACTGTTTTTT; CDR3 protein: CASSQRTGRNEKLFF
D gene: TRBD1; V gene: TRBV5-1; J gene: TRBJ2-2; clone size: NA; CDR3 DNA: TGCGCCAGCAGAACAGGGGGCGCGGACGGGGAGCTGTTTTTT; CDR3 protein: CASRTGGADGELFF
D gene: NA; V gene: TRBV25-1; J gene: TRBJ1-5; clone size: NA; CDR3 DNA: TGTGCCAGCAGTGAATCGGGATTGTATCAGCCCCAGCATTTT; CDR3 protein: CASSESGLYQPQHF
D gene: TRBD1; V gene: TRBV15; J gene: TRBJ1-6; clone size: NA; CDR3 DNA: TGTGCCACCAAAAGCGGGACAGAGAGCTCCTATAATTCACCCCTCCACTTT; CDR3 protein: CATKSGTESSYNSPLHF
D gene: TRBD1; V gene: TRBV9; J gene: TRBJ2-7; clone size: NA; CDR3 DNA: TGTGCCAGCAGCGCCGGGACAGGGGGCTACGAGCAGTACTTC; CDR3 protein: CASSAGTGGYEQYF
D gene: NA; V gene: TRBV2; J gene: TRBJ2-3; clone size: once; CDR3 DNA: TGTGCCAGCACTCAAATTGGCACAGATACGCAGTATTTT; CDR3 protein: CASTQIGTDTQYF
D gene: NA; V gene: TRBV3-1/TRBV3-2; J gene: TRBJ2-7; clone size: NA; CDR3 DNA: TGTGCCAGCAGCCAAGTAGGCAGGGGTGGTGAGCAGTACTTC; CDR3 protein: CASSQVGRGGEQYF
D gene: TRBD1; V gene: TRBV30; J gene: TRBJ1-4; clone size: NA; CDR3 DNA: TGTGCCTGGAGTCCACTGACAGGGTGGGGTGAAAAACTGTTTTTT; CDR3 protein: CAWSPLTGWGEKLFF
D gene: NA; V gene: TRBV7-2; J gene: TRBJ1-3; clone size: NA; CDR3 DNA: TGTGCCAGCAGCTTAGGACGGAGCTCTGGAAACACCATATATTTT; CDR3 protein: CASSLGRSSGNTIYF
D gene: NA; V gene: TRBV15; J gene: TRBJ1-5; clone size: NA; CDR3 DNA: TGTGCCACCAGCAGAGATGGGGCAGGGGTACGTCAGCCCCAGCATTTT; CDR3 protein: CATSRDGAGVRQPQHF
D gene: NA; V gene: TRBV10-3; J gene: TRBJ1-5; clone size: NA; CDR3 DNA: TGTGCCATCAAGAAAGACAGCAATCAGCCCCAGCATTTT; CDR3 protein: CAIKKDSNQPQHF
D gene: NA; V gene: TRBV3-1/TRBV3-2; J gene: TRBJ2-2; clone size: NA; CDR3 DNA: TGTGCCAGCAGGCCGAACACCGGGGAGCTGTTTTTT; CDR3 protein: CASRPNTGELFF